The TCR beta chain described here comes from a study of blood T cell repertoires in COVID-19. Study-level information: Samples came from the United States, Italy and Spain, spanning acute and convalescent COVID-19.

Profiled with immunoSEQ multiplex PCR; TCRdb holds only in-frame clones, not every one. The sample lists over 85,000 clones; approximately 85% were seen once. The CDR3 contains 15 residues. V gave up 2 bases and J gave up 2 bases, with 12 bases separating them. Germline lookup yields CDR1 WNHNN and CDR2 SYGVQD (reference sequence). The sequenced sample was peripheral blood. The rearrangement links TRBV10-1 to TRBJ2-5; a possible D gene is TRBD2 (6 bases). This TCR derives from a woman aged 80 or older with COVID-19, enrolled during active disease. CDR3 bases: TGCGCCAGCAGTGAGCTAACGGGGGATCAAGAGACCCAGTACTTC. Residues: CASSELTGDQETQYF.